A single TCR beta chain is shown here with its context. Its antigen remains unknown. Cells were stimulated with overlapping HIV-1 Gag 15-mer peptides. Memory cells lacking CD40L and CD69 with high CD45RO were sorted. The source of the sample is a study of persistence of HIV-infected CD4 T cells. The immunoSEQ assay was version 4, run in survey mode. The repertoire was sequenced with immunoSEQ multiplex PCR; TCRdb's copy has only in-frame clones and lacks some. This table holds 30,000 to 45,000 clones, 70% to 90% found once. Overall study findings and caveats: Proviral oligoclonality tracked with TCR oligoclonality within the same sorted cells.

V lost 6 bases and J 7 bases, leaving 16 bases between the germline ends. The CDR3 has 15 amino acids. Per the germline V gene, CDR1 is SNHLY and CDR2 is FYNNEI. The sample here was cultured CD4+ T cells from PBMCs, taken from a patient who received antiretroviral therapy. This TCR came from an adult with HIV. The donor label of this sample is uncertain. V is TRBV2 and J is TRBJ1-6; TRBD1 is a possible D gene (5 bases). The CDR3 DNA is TGTGCCAGCAGGGGGACGGTGCAGAGGAATTCACCCCTCCACTTT. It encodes CASRGTVQRNSPLHF.